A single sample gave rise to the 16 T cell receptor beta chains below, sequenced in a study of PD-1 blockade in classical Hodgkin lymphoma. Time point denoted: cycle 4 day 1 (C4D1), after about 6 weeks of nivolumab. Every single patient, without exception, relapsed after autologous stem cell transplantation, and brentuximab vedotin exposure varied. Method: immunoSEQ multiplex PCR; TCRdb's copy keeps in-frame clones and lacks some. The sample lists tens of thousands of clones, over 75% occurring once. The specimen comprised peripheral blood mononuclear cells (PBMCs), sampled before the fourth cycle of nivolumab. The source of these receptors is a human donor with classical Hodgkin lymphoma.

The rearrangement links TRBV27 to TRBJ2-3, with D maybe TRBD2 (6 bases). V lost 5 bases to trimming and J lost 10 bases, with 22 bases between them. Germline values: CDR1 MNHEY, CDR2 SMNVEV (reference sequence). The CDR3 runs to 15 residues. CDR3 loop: CASSQPGRLPGAQYF. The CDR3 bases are TGTGCCAGCAGTCAGCCGGGACGGCTCCCGGGGGCGCAGTATTTT.

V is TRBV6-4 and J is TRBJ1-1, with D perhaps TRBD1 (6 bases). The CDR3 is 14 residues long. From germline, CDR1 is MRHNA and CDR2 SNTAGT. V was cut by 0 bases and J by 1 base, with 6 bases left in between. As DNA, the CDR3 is TGTGCCAGCAGTGACTCGGACAGGAACACTGAAGCTTTCTTT. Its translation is CASSDSDRNTEAFF.

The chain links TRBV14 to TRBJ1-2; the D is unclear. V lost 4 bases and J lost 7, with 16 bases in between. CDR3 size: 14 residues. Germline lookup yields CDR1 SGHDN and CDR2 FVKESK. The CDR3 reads CASSLSRMYSGYTF. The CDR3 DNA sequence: TGTGCCAGCAGCCTTAGTAGGATGTATTCTGGCTACACCTTC.

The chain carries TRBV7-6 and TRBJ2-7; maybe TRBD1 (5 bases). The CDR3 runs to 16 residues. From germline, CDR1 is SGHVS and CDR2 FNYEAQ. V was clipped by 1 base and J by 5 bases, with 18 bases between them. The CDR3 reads CASSLDFFRAGHEQYF. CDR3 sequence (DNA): TGTGCCAGCAGCTTAGACTTTTTTCGGGCAGGGCACGAGCAGTACTTC.

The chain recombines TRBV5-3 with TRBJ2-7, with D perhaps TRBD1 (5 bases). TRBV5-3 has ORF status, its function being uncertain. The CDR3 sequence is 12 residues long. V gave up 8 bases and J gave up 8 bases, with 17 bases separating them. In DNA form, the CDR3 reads TGTGCCAGCAGCCCCCCAACAGGTCAGCAGTACTTC. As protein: CASSPPTGQQYF.

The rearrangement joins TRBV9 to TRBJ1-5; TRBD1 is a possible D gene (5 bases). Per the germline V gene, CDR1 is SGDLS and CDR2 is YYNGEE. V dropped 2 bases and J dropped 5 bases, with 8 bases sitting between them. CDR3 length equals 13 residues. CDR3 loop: CASSVEGYQPQHF. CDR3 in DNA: TGTGCCAGCAGCGTCGAGGGGTATCAGCCCCAGCATTTT.

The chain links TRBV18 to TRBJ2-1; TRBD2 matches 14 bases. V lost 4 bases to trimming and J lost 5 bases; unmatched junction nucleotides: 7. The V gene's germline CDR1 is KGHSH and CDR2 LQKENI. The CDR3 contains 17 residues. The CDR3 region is CASSRGTSGGFNNEQFF. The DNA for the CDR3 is TGTGCCAGCTCACGGGGGACTAGCGGGGGTTTCAACAATGAGCAGTTCTTC.

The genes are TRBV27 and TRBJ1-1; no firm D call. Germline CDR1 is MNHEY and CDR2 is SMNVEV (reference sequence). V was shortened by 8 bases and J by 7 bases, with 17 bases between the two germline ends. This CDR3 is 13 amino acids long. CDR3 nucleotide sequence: TGTGCCAGCTTCGGAACTGAAGCGGTTGAAGCTTTCTTT. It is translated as CASFGTEAVEAFF.

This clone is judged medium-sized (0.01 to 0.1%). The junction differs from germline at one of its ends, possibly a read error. This CDR3 is CARNLALDFSSTDTQYF. The CDR3, as DNA: TGTGCCAGAAACTTGGCCTTGGACTTTTCTAGCACAGATACGCAGTATTTT. J is TRBJ2-3 and V is TRBV5-3; D possibly corresponds to TRBD2 (5 bases). TRBV5-3 falls under the ORF class, with uncertain function. The CDR3 length is 17 residues.

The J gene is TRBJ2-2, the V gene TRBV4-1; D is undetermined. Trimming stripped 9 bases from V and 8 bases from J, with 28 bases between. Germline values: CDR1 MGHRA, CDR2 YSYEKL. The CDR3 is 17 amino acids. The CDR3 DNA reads TGCGCCAGTGCCATAGGGCTTGACGACATTTTTTGGGGGGAGCTGTTTTTT. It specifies CASAIGLDDIFWGELFF.

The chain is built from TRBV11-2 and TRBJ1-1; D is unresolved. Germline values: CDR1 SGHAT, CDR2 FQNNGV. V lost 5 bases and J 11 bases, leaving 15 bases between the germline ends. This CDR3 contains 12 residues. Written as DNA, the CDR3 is TGTGCCAGCAGCCCGCCATTAAATTCGGCTTTCTTT. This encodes CASSPPLNSAFF.

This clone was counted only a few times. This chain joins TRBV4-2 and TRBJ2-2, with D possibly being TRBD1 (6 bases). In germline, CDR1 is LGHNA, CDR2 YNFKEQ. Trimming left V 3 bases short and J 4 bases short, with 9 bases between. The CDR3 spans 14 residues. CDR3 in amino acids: CASSQAQGTGELFF. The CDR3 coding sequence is TGTGCCAGCAGCCAGGCACAGGGCACCGGGGAGCTGTTTTTT.

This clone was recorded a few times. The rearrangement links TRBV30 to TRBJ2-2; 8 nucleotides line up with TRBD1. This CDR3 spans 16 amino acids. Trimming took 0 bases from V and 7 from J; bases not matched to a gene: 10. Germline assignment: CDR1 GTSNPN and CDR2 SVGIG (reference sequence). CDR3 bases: TGTGCCTGGAGTGTACTAGGGTCAGGGGGCGGCGGGGAGCTGTTTTTT. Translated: CAWSVLGSGGGGELFF.

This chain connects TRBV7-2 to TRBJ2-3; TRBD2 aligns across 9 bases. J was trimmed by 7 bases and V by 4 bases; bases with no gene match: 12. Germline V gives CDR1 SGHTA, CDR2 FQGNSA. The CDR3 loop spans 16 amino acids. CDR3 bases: TGTGCCAGCAGCTCGGCGGGAGCGGGGGGCTTAAATACGCAGTATTTT. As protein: CASSSAGAGGLNTQYF.

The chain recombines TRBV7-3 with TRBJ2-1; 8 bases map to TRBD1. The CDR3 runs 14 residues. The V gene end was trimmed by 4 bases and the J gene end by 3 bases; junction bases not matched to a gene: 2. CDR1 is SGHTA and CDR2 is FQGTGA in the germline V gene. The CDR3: CASSSGQGYNEQFF. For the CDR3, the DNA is TGTGCCAGCAGCTCCGGACAGGGCTACAATGAGCAGTTCTTC.

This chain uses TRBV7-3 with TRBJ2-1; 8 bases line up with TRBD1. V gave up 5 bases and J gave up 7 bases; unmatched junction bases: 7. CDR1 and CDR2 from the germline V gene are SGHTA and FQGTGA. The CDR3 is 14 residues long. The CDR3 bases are TGTGCCAGCAGCCCCAGAAGACAGGGGAATGAGCAGTTCTTC. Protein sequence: CASSPRRQGNEQFF.